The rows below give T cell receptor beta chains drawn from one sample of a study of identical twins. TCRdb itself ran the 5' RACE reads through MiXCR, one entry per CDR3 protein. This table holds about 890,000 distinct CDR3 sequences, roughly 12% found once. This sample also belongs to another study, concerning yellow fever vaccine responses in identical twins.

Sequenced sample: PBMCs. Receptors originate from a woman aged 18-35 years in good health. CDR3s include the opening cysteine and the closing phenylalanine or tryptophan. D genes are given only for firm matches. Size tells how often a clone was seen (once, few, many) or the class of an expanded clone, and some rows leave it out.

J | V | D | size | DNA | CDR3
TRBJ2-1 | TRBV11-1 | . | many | TGTGCCAGCAGCTCCTCGGGGAGGTCCTACAATGAGCAGTTCTTC | CASSSSGRSYNEQFF
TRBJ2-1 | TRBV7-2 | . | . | TGTGCCAGCAGCTTGAGAGGGGGGGCGCCCTACAATGAGCAGTCCTTC | CASSLRGGAPYNEQSF
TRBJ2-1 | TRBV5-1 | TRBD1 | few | TGCGCCAGCAGTTTTACAGGGACAGCCAATGAGCAGTTCTTC | CASSFTGTANEQFF
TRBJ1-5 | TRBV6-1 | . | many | TGTGCCAGCGGGCACAGTGAGAATCAGCCCCAGCATTTT | CASGHSENQPQHF
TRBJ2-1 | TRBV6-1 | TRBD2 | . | TGTGCCAGCAGCCTCTTGGGGACTAGCGGGGAGAATGAGCAGTTCTTC | CASSLLGTSGENEQFF
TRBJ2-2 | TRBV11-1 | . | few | TGTGCCAGCAGCTTTGGCAGCTCCACCGGGGAGCTGTTTTTT | CASSFGSSTGELFF
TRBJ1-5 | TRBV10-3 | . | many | TGTGCCATCAGTGGGGTGGGCAATCAGCCCCAGCATTTT | CAISGVGNQPQHF
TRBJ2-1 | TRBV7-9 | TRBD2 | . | TGTGCCAGCAGACTAGCGGGAGCGGCTAATGAGCAGTTCTTC | CASRLAGAANEQFF
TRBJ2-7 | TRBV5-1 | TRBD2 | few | TGCGCCAGCAGCTTGCCGGCCCGTCGGGGGGACGAGCAGTACTTC | CASSLPARRGDEQYF
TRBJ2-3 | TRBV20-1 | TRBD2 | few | TGCAGTGCTAGAGATCGGACTAGCGGGAAACGGAACACAGATACGCAGTATTTT | CSARDRTSGKRNTDTQYF
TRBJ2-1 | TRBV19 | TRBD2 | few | TGTGCCACCAGAGCGGGAGTCCCGGGTGAGCAGTTCTTC | CATRAGVPGEQFF
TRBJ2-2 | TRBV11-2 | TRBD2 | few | TGTGCCAGCAGCTTAACCCCGAGCGGGGGGACCGGGGAGCTGTTTTTT | CASSLTPSGGTGELFF
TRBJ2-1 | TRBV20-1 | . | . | TGCAGTGCTAGAGTGGGTCTAACGACGCAGTTCTTC | CSARVGLTTQFF
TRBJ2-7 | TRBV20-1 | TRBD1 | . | TGCAGTGCTAGTAGGGACAGGGAAAAATCCTACGAGCAGTACTTC | CSASRDREKSYEQYF
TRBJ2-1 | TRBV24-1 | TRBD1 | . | TGTGCCACCAGTGACCCCCCGGGGCAGGGGGCAGGAGACAATGAGCAGTTCTTC | CATSDPPGQGAGDNEQFF
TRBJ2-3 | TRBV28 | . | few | TGTGCCAGCAGTTTAATTCAGGGCACAGATACGCAGTATTTT | CASSLIQGTDTQYF
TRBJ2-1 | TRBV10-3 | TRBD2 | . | TGTGCCATCAGCCCGGGACTAGCGGGAGGTGTGCAGTTCTTC | CAISPGLAGGVQFF
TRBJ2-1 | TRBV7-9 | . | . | TGTGCCAGCAGCCCCCGAGACTATTTCGAGCAGTTCTTC | CASSPRDYFEQFF
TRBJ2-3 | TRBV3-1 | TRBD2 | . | TGTGCCAGCAGCGAGACTAGCGGGGTAACAGATACGCAGTATTTT | CASSETSGVTDTQYF
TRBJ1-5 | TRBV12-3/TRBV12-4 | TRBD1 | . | TGTGCCAGCGGTCCGGGACAGCTCAATCAGCCCCAGCATTTT | CASGPGQLNQPQHF
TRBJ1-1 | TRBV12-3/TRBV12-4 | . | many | TGTGCCAGCAGATTACCCAGCCCGGATCGCACTGAAGCTTTCTTT | CASRLPSPDRTEAFF
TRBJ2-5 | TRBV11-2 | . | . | TGTGCCAGCAGCTTAGTTAGCCTTTGGCAGGGGTCCGATCCGTACCAAGAGACCCAGTACTTC | CASSLVSLWQGSDPYQETQYF
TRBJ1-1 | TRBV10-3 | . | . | TGTGCCATCAGTGAGGCGGACAGAAGGAACACTGAAGCTTTCTTT | CAISEADRRNTEAFF
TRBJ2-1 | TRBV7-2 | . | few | TGTGCCAGCAGCTTAGTGTCTGCGGTCGGGAATGAGCAGTTCTTC | CASSLVSAVGNEQFF
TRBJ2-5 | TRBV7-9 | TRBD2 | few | TGTGCCAGCAGCTCGACTAGCGGGAGGGTTCAAGAGACCCAGTACTTC | CASSSTSGRVQETQYF
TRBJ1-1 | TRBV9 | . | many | TGTGCCAGCAGCGCCTCGGGCCCCCAGAACACTGAAGCTTTCTTT | CASSASGPQNTEAFF
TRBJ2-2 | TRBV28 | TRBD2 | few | TGTGCCAGCAGTTCGGGGACTAGCGGGAGCTCGAACACCGGGGAGCTGTTTTTT | CASSSGTSGSSNTGELFF
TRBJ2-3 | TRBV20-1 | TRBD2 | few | TGCAGTGCTACTCGAACCTCGGGACTAGGGGTTTCGGGTACGCAGTATTTT | CSATRTSGLGVSGTQYF
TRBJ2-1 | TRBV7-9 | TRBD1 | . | TGTGCCAGCAGACACCCGGGACGGGACAGGCTATTCTTC | CASRHPGRDRLFF
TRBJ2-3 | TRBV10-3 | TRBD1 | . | TGTGCCATCAGCCACCCAGGGGGAGATACGCAGTATTTT | CAISHPGGDTQYF
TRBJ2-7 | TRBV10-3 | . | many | TGTGCCATCAGTGAGTCGACTATCTCCTACGAGCAGTACTTC | CAISESTISYEQYF
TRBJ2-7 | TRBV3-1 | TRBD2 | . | TGTGCCAGCAGCCCCTTAGCCCCCGGACTAGCGGCCTCCTACGAGCAGTACTTC | CASSPLAPGLAASYEQYF
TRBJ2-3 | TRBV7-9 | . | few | TGTGCCAGCGCGACTAGCACAGATACGCAGTATTTT | CASATSTDTQYF
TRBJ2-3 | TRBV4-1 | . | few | TGCGCCAGCAGCCAAGGCTACAGATCCACAGATACGCAGTATTTT | CASSQGYRSTDTQYF
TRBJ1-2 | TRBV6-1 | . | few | TGTGCCAGCAGAACCACCGGGACACCCCTTAGCTACACCTTC | CASRTTGTPLSYTF
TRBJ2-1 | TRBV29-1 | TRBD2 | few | TGCAGCGGAAGATACGGACTAGCGCTCAATGAGCAGTTCTTC | CSGRYGLALNEQFF
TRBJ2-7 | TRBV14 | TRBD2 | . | TGTGCCAGCAGCCAAGTGGGCGGGAGTCTTTCCTACGAGCAGTACTTC | CASSQVGGSLSYEQYF
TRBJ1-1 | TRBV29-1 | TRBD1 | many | TGCAGCGTTGAAAACAGGGGGCGAATCACTGAAGCTTTCTTT | CSVENRGRITEAFF
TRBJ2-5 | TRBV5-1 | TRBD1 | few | TGCGCCAGCAGCTTGGATGACAGGGCTTGGGAGACCCAGTACTTC | CASSLDDRAWETQYF
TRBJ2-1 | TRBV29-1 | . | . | TGCAGCGTCGAAAATAGTGAGCAGTTCTTC | CSVENSEQFF
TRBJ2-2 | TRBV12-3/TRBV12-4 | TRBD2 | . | TGTACCTTCAGTTTAGCGCTAACGGGTGGCGGGAGCACCGGGGAGCTGTTTTTT | CTFSLALTGGGSTGELFF
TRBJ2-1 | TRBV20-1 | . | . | TGCAGTGCTAGAGAATCCCAACCTACAATGGTGAATGAGCAGTTCTTC | CSARESQPTMVNEQFF
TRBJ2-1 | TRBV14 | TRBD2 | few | TGTGCCAGCAGCCAAGATCGCTCTAGCGGGAGGGCGGGGCAGTTCTTC | CASSQDRSSGRAGQFF
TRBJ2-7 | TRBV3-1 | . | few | TGTGCCAGCAGCCAAGGGCTAGTAGTATCCGAGCAGTACTTC | CASSQGLVVSEQYF
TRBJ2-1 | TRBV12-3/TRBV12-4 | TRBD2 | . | TGTGCCAGCGCCAAAAGTGGGGGAGGGCCGGGTAATGAGCAGTTCTTC | CASAKSGGGPGNEQFF